These T cell receptor beta chains were read from a single sample in a study of shared clonotypes between healthy human individuals. Only in-frame clones appear in the TCRdb table, and some are missing; sequencing was by immunoSEQ multiplex PCR. The data contain about 490,000 clones, approximately 80% of them singletons. Sequencing input: PBMCs. The receptor set was obtained from a middle-aged woman in good health. Some clones in this sample may be carry-over from other donors' samples. Each CDR3 is given with its conserved first and last residue. The D gene is left open where the match is weak. Size is omitted from some rows. Given values are once, few, many or a class for expanded clones.

NA | TRBJ2-1 | TRBV2 | NA | TGTGCCAGCAGTGGCAACAATGAGCAGTTCTTC | CASSGNNEQFF
NA | TRBJ2-3 | TRBV6-4 | few | TGTGCCAGCAGAGGGGAGGGGGCCACAGATACGCAGTATTTT | CASRGEGATDTQYF
NA | TRBJ2-1 | TRBV9 | NA | TGTGCCAGCAGCGCCCAGATTGGGAAAACCTACAATGAGCAGTTCTTC | CASSAQIGKTYNEQFF
NA | TRBJ1-6 | TRBV7-9 | NA | TGTGCCAGCAGCCAGGGGTATTCACCCCTCCACTTT | CASSQGYSPLHF
NA | TRBJ2-6 | TRBV7-9 | NA | TGTGCCAGCAGCTCCCGACAGGACGGGGGCCCTGGGGCCAACGTCCTGACTTTC | CASSSRQDGGPGANVLTF
NA | TRBJ2-7 | TRBV21-1 | NA | TGTGCCAGCGTCAAGGGACTAGCGGACTACGAGCAGTACTTC | CASVKGLADYEQYF
NA | TRBJ2-2 | TRBV28 | NA | TGTGCCAGCTTGCACGGGGAGCTGTTTTTT | CASLHGELFF
NA | TRBJ2-7 | TRBV2 | once | TGTGCCAGCAGATTGGATACTTACGAGCAGTACTTC | CASRLDTYEQYF
NA | TRBJ2-7 | TRBV7-2 | many | TGTGCCAGCAGCTTAGCGGGGCCTGCCCACGAGCAGTACTTC | CASSLAGPAHEQYF
TRBD2 | TRBJ2-7 | TRBV15 | NA | TGTGCCACCAGCAGAGATCCAGCGGGAGAGGACGAGCAGTACTTC | CATSRDPAGEDEQYF
NA | TRBJ2-7 | TRBV7-8 | NA | TGTGCCAGCAGCTCAAGGGGCAGGGCCACCCCCTACGAGCAGTACTTC | CASSSRGRATPYEQYF
NA | TRBJ2-7 | TRBV5-1 | NA | TGCGCCAGCAGCTTGGGACCCCGGGGGTACGAGCAGTACTTC | CASSLGPRGYEQYF
NA | TRBJ2-7 | TRBV21-1 | NA | TGTGCCAGCAGCAAAGCTTCTGAAGCAAAGAGCTCCTACGAGCAGTACTTC | CASSKASEAKSSYEQYF
TRBD1 | TRBJ2-7 | TRBV10-3 | NA | TGTGCCACGTCGTCCGGGACAGGCGCCTACGAGCAGTACTTC | CATSSGTGAYEQYF
NA | TRBJ1-5 | TRBV30 | NA | TGTGCCTGGAGTGGAGGGGTTATCAATCAGCCCCAGCATTTT | CAWSGGVINQPQHF
TRBD1 | TRBJ2-6 | TRBV30 | NA | TGTGCCTGTGACAGGGGTGCTGGGGCCAACGTCCTGACTTTC | CACDRGAGANVLTF
NA | TRBJ2-7 | TRBV9 | NA | TGTGCCAGCAGCGTAGGAGGGGCCCGGATAAGCGAGCAGTACTTC | CASSVGGARISEQYF
NA | TRBJ1-1 | TRBV5-1 | NA | TGCGCCAGCAGGAGAGAGAACACTGAAGCTTTCTTT | CASRRENTEAFF
NA | TRBJ2-3 | TRBV18 | NA | TGTGCCAGCTCACCACCGTTGACCCTGAGCACAGATACGCAGTATTTT | CASSPPLTLSTDTQYF
TRBD2 | TRBJ2-3 | TRBV9 | once | TGTGCCAGCAGCGTCTCGCTAGCGGGAGGCACAGATACGCAGTATTTT | CASSVSLAGGTDTQYF
NA | TRBJ1-2 | TRBV19 | NA | TGTGCCAGTAGTACCAGGAACTATGGCTACACCTTC | CASSTRNYGYTF
NA | TRBJ2-7 | TRBV30 | NA | TGTGCCTGGAACACGGGGCTAGCCGTTTACGAGCAGTACTTC | CAWNTGLAVYEQYF
TRBD1 | TRBJ1-5 | TRBV19 | NA | TGTGCCAGCAACTCGGGACAGGGGCATCAGCCCCAGCATTTT | CASNSGQGHQPQHF
TRBD1 | TRBJ2-7 | TRBV6-1 | NA | TGTGCCAGCAGCAAAAACAGGGGCTCCTACGAGCAGTACTTC | CASSKNRGSYEQYF
NA | TRBJ1-3 | TRBV28 | NA | TGTGCCAGCAGTTCGCCGGGACACAGCTCTGGAAACACCATATATTTT | CASSSPGHSSGNTIYF
NA | TRBJ2-5 | TRBV29-1 | NA | TGCAGCGCGGGAGTGGGGGAGACCCAGTACTTC | CSAGVGETQYF
NA | TRBJ2-3 | TRBV10-3 | few | TGTGCCATCAGTGAGCGTAGAGGGCCGGAGGATACGCAGTATTTT | CAISERRGPEDTQYF
NA | TRBJ1-5 | TRBV28 | NA | TGTGCCAGCAGTGTTCCGGGGCACTATCAGCCCCAGCATTTT | CASSVPGHYQPQHF
TRBD1 | TRBJ1-2 | TRBV4-2 | NA | TGTGCCAGCAGCCAAGTATCGACAGGGTATGGCTACACCTTC | CASSQVSTGYGYTF
NA | TRBJ2-7 | TRBV7-9 | many | TGTGCCAGCAGCTTAGATTATAGCGGAAGCTCCTACGAGCAGTACTTC | CASSLDYSGSSYEQYF
TRBD2 | TRBJ2-5 | TRBV2 | NA | TGTGCCAGCAGTCAGGGACTAGCGGCAGATCAAGAGACCCAGTACTTC | CASSQGLAADQETQYF
NA | TRBJ1-1 | TRBV6-1 | NA | TGTGCCAGCAACGAGGGGATGAACACTGAAGCTTTCTTT | CASNEGMNTEAFF
TRBD2 | TRBJ2-7 | TRBV4-2 | NA | TGTGCCAGCAGCCAAGGAGGGCTAGCGGGAGTAAACGAGCAGTACTTC | CASSQGGLAGVNEQYF
TRBD1 | TRBJ1-2 | TRBV2 | NA | TGTGCCAGCAGTGAGCCGGGGACAGGGACTGGCTATGGCTACACCTTC | CASSEPGTGTGYGYTF
NA | TRBJ2-2 | TRBV6-5 | once | TGCGCCAGCAGTTACGACACCGGGGAGCTGTTTTTT | CASSYDTGELFF
TRBD2 | TRBJ2-7 | TRBV30 | many | TGTGCCTGGAGTACTAGCGGGCTCCACGAGCAGTACTTC | CAWSTSGLHEQYF
NA | TRBJ1-1 | TRBV2 | NA | TGTGCCAGCAGTGAATCGGAGTTAGAGAACACTGAAGCTTTCTTT | CASSESELENTEAFF
NA | TRBJ1-1 | TRBV30 | NA | TGTGCCTGGATGGGCGGTTCAGCCACTGAAGCTTTCTTT | CAWMGGSATEAFF
NA | TRBJ2-1 | TRBV6-1 | NA | TGTGCCAGCAGTGGCCGTTTCAGGTCTTACGATGAGCAGTTCTTC | CASSGRFRSYDEQFF
NA | TRBJ1-5 | TRBV6-1 | NA | TGTGCCAGCAGTGAAGGAGTAAATCAGCCCCAGCATTTT | CASSEGVNQPQHF